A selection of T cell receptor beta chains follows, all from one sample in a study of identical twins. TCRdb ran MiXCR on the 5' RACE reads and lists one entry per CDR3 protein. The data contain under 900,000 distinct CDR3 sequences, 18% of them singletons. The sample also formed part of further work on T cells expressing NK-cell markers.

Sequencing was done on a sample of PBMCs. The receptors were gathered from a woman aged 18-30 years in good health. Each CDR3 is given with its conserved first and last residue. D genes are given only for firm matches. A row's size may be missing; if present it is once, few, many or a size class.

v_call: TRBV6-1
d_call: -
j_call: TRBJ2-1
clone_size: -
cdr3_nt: TGTGCCAGCAGTGAATATCTATACAATGAGCAGTTCTTC
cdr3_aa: CASSEYLYNEQFF

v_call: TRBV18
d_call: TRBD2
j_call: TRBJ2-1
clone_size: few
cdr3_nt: TGTGCCAGCTCACCAATGAGACTAGCGTTGAGTGGCGACAATGAGCAGTTCTTC
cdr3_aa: CASSPMRLALSGDNEQFF

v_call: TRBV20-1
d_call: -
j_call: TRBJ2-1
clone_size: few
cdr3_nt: TGCAGTGCTAGAGATCCAGCTAACTCCTACAATGAGCAGTTCTTC
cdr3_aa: CSARDPANSYNEQFF

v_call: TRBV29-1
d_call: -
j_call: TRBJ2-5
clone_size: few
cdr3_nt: TGCAGCGTTGACCTAACGGCCTCGCAAGAGACCCAGTACTTC
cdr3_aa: CSVDLTASQETQYF

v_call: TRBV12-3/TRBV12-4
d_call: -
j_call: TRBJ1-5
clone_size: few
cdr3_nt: TGTGCCAGCATGTCCCTCAGTCAGCCCCAGCATTTT
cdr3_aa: CASMSLSQPQHF

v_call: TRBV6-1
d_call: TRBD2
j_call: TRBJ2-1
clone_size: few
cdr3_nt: TGTGCCAGCAGCCGACCTTCAGTAGCGGGGTTTTACAATGAGCAGTTCTTC
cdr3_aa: CASSRPSVAGFYNEQFF

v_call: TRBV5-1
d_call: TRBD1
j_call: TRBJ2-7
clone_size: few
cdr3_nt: TGCGCCAGCAGTTCCGGGACAGCAGGCTACGAGCAGTACTTC
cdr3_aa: CASSSGTAGYEQYF

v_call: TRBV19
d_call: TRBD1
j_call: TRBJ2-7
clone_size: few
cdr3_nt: TGTGCCAGTAGTGTATCCGGGACAGTCTACGAGCAGTACTTC
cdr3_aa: CASSVSGTVYEQYF

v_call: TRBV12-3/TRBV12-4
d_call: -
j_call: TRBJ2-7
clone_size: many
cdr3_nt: TGTGCCAGCAGTCCCCTGCGGCACGAGCAGTACTTC
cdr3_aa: CASSPLRHEQYF

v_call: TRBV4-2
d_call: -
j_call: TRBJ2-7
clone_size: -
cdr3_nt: TGTGCCAGCAGCCGGACCCGAGGGCCCTCCTCCTACGAGCAGTACTTC
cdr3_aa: CASSRTRGPSSYEQYF

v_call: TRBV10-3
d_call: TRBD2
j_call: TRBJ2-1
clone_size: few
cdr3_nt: TGTGCCATCAGTTTTAGCGGGAGAGAGGGCAATGAGCAGTTCTTC
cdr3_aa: CAISFSGREGNEQFF

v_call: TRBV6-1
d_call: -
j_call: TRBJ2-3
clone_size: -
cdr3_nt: TGTGCCAGCAGTCATTCTTACTCCGGGACCAGATACACAGATACGCAGTATTTT
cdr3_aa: CASSHSYSGTRYTDTQYF

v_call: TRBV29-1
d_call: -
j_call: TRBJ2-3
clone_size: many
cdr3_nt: TGCAGCGTTGTGGGCCAAGGTAGGGCGAGAGATACGCAGTATTTT
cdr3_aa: CSVVGQGRARDTQYF

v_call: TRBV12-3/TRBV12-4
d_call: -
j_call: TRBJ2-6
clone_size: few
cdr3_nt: TGTGCCAGCACCTACGGAACAGGGTCTGGGGCCAACGTCCTGACTTTC
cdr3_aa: CASTYGTGSGANVLTF

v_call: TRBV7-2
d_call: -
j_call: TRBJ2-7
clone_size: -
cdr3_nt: TGTGCCAGCAGCTCAGCCGGGCTGGGATACGAGCAGTACTTC
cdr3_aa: CASSSAGLGYEQYF

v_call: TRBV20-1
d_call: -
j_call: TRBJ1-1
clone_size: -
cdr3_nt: TGCAGTGCGGAAAGGGGTGAAGCTTTCTTT
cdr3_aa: CSAERGEAFF

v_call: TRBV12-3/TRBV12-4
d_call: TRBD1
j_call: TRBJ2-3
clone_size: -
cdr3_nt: TGTGCCAGCAGTTTAGCGCCCATAGGCCGACAGGGGGAGTATTTT
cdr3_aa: CASSLAPIGRQGEYF

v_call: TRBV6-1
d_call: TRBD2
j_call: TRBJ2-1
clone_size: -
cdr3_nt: TGTGCCAGCACCCGAGGGGGAACTAGCGGGAAACACAATGAGCAGTTCTTC
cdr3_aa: CASTRGGTSGKHNEQFF

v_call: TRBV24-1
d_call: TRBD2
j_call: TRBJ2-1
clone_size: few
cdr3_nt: TGTGCCACGGCGGGGGGTTCCTACAATGAGCAGTTCTTC
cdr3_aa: CATAGGSYNEQFF

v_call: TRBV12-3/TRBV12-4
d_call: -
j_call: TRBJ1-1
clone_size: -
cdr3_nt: TGTGCCAGCAGGACTACAGGGTGGGGAAACACTGAAGCTTTCTTT
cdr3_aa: CASRTTGWGNTEAFF

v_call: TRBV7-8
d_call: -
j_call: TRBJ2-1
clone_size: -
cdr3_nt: TGTGCCAGCAGCTTTTGGTCCCGCTCCTACAATGAGCAGTTCTTC
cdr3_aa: CASSFWSRSYNEQFF

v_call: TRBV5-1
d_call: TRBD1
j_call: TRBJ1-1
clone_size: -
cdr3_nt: TGCGCCAGCAGCTTGGGGGACAGGACGTCCGAAGCTTTCTTT
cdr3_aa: CASSLGDRTSEAFF

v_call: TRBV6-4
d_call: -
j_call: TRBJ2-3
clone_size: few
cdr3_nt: TGTGCCAGCAGACCCTGGGGGGGACAGGACACAGATACGCAGTATTTT
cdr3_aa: CASRPWGGQDTDTQYF

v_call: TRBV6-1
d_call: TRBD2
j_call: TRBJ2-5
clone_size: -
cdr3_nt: TGTGCCAGCAGAACAACTAGCGGAGAGACCCAGTACTTC
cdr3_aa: CASRTTSGETQYF

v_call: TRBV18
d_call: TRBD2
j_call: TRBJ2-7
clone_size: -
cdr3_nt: TGTGCCAGCTCACCCCCCGGGACTAGAAATATAGGTTACGAGCAGTACTTC
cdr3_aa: CASSPPGTRNIGYEQYF

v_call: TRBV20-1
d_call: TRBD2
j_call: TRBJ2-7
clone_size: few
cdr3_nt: TGCAGTGCTTTCGGACCGGGACTAAAATCCTACGAGCAGTACTTC
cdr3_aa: CSAFGPGLKSYEQYF

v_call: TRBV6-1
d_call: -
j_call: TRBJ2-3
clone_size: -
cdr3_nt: TGTGCCAGCAGTGAGAGGCGGACAGATACGCAGTATTTT
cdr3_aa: CASSERRTDTQYF

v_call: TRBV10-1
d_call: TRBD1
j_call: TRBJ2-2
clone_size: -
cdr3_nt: TGCGCCAGCAGTGCAACCGGGACAGGGGGCCCCGGGGAGCTGTTTTTT
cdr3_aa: CASSATGTGGPGELFF

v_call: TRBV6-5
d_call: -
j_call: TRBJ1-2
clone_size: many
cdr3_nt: TGTGCCAGCAGTTTGCGGGAACCAGCTAACTATGGCTACACCTTC
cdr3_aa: CASSLREPANYGYTF

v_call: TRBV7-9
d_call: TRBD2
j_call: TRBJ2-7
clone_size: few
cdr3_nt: TGTGCCAGCAGCTTAGAGGGACTAGCGGGAGACTACGAGCAGTACTTC
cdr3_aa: CASSLEGLAGDYEQYF

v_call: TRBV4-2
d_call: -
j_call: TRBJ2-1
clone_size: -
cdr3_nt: TGTGCCAGCAGCCAAGTAGTTATATCGGCGGGGGCCAATGAGCAGTTCTTC
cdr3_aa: CASSQVVISAGANEQFF

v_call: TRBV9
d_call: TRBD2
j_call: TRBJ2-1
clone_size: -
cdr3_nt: TGTGCCAGCAGCGGGCGGGAGGGTTTTAACAATGAGCAGTTCTTC
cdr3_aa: CASSGREGFNNEQFF

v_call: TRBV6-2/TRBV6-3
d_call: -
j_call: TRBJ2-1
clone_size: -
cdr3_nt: TGTGCCAGCAGGCCCGATCGGAATGAGCAGTTCTTC
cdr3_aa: CASRPDRNEQFF

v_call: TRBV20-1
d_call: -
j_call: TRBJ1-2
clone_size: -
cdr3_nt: TGCAGTGCTAGAGGCAGGACCCAGTCTGCTTGGGCAGGCTACACCTTC
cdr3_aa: CSARGRTQSAWAGYTF

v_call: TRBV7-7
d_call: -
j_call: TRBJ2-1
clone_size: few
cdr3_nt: TGTGCCAGCAGCTCAGATGGGGCCTACAATGAGCAGTTCTTC
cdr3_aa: CASSSDGAYNEQFF

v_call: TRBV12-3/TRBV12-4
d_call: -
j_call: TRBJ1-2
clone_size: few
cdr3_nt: TGTGCCAGCAGAACTACAGGGACTCTCTATGGCTACACCTTC
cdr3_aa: CASRTTGTLYGYTF

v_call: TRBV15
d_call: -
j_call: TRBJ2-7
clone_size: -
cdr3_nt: TGTGCCACCAGCAGAGATGGGGGGCGCGAGCAGTACTTC
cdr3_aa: CATSRDGGREQYF

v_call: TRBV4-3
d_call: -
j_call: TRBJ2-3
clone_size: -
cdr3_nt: TGCGCCAGCAGCCATCGCCCGACGGATACGCAGTATTTT
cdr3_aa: CASSHRPTDTQYF

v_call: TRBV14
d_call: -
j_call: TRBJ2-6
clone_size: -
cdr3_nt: TGTGCCAGCAGCCAAGATCGGAGGAGCTCTGGGGCCAACGTCCTGACTTTC
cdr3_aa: CASSQDRRSSGANVLTF

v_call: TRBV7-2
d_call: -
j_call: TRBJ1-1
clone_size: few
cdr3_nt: TGTGCCAGCAGCGGACCCTACAGGGAGGACACTGAAGCTTTCTTT
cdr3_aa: CASSGPYREDTEAFF

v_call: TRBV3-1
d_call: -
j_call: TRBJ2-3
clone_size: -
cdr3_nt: TGTGCCAGCAGTCCACGGGACACAGATACGCAGTATTTT
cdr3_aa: CASSPRDTDTQYF

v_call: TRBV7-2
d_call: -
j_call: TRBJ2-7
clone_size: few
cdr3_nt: TGTGCCAGCAGCTTAGTGTTTAGCGGTGCCTACGAGCAGTACTTC
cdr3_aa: CASSLVFSGAYEQYF

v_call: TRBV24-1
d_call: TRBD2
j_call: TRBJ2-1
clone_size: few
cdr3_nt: TGTGCCACCAGTGATCCCGCGGGGGAGAGCTCCTACAATGAGCAGTTCTTC
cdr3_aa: CATSDPAGESSYNEQFF

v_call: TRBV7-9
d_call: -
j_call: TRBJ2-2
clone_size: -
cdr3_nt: TGTGCCAGCAGCTTAGCAATTAAGCGGACGAACACCGGGGAGCTGTTTTTT
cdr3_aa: CASSLAIKRTNTGELFF

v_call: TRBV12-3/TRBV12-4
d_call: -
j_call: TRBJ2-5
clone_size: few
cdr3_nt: TGTGCCAGCAGTTTAAACAAAGAGACCCAGTACTTC
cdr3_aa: CASSLNKETQYF

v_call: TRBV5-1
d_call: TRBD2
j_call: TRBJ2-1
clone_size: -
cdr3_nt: TGCGCCAGCAGCCCCGGACTAGCGGGACGCTACAATGAGCAGTTCTTC
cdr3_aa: CASSPGLAGRYNEQFF

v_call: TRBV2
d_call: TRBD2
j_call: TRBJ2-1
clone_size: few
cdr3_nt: TGTGCCAGCAGTGATTTGGCTAGCGGGGGTCACAATGAGCAGTTCTTC
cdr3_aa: CASSDLASGGHNEQFF

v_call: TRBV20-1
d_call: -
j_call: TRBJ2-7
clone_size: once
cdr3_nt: TGCAGTGCATATAAGGACCCTCAAGAAGGCGAGCAGTACTTC
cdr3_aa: CSAYKDPQEGEQYF

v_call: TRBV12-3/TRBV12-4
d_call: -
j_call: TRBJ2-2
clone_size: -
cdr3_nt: TGTGCCAGCAGTTTTGAGGGGGGCAGGACAGCACATAACCGAAACCGGCACCGGGAGCTGTTTTTT
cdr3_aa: CASSFEGGRTAHNRNRHRELFF

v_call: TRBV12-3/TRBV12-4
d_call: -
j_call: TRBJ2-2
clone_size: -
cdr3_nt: TGTGCCAGCAGTTCGCCCGACAGCTACACCGGGGAGCTGTTTTTT
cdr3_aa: CASSSPDSYTGELFF

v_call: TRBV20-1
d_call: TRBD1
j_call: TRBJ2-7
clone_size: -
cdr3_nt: TGCAGTGCTAGAGGGGAGACAGGGATCTCCTACGAGCAGTACTTC
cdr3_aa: CSARGETGISYEQYF

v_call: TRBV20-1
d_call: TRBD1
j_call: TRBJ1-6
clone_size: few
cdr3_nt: TGCAGTGCTGGGGCATCCACAGGGGCTAATTCACCCCTCCACTTT
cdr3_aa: CSAGASTGANSPLHF

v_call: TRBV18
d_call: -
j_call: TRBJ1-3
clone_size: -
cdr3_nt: TGTGCCAGCTCACCACTAGGGACCTCTGGAAACACCATATATTTT
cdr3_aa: CASSPLGTSGNTIYF

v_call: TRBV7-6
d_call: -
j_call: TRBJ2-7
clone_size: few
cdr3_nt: TGTGCCAGCAGCTCCACTTGGTCGGGGAGCTCCTACGAGCAGTACTTC
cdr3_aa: CASSSTWSGSSYEQYF

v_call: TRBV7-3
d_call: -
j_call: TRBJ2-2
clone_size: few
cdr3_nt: TGTGCCAGCAGCCAGAGTATAGCGCCCACCGGGGAGCTGTTTTTT
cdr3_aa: CASSQSIAPTGELFF

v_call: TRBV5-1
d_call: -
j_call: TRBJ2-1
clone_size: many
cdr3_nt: TGCGCCAGCAGCTTGAGATGGGACCCCTACAATGAGCAGTTCTTC
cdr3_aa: CASSLRWDPYNEQFF

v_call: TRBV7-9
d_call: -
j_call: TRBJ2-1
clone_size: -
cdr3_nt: TGTGCCAGCAGCTTATGGCGGACTGTATACAATGAGCAGTTCTTC
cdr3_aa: CASSLWRTVYNEQFF

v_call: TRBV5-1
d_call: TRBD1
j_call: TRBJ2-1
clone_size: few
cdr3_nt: TGCGCCAGCAGCCGACAGGGGGCAGGCAATGAGCAGTTCTTC
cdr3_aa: CASSRQGAGNEQFF

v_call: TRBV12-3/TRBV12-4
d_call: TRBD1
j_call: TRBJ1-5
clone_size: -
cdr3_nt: TGTGCCAGCAGTTTTAGGTTTGGCGAGACAGGGAGTCAGCCCCAGCATTTT
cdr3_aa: CASSFRFGETGSQPQHF

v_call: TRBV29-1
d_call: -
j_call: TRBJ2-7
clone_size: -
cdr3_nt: TGCAGCGTTCGCCGATCTTACGAGCAGTACTTC
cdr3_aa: CSVRRSYEQYF